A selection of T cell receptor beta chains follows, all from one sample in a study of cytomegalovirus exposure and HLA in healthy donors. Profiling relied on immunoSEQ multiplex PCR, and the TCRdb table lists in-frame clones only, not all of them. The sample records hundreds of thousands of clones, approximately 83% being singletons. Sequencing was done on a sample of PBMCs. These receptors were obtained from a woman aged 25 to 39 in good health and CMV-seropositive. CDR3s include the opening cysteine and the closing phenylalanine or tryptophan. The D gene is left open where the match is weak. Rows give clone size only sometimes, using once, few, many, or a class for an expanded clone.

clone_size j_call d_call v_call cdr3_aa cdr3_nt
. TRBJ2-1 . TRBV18 CASSPTQRNNEQFF TGTGCCAGCTCTCCTACCCAGCGGAACAATGAGCAGTTCTTC
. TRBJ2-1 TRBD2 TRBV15 CATSRSSGTEQFF TGTGCCACCAGCCGTTCTAGCGGGACCGAGCAGTTCTTC
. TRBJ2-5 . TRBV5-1 CASSLRGETQYF TGCGCCAGCAGCTTGAGAGGAGAGACCCAGTACTTC
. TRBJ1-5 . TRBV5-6 CASSFGGSHQPQHF TGTGCCAGCAGCTTCGGAGGGAGCCATCAGCCCCAGCATTTT
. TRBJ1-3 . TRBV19 CASSPRQASGNTIYF TGTGCCAGTAGTCCTCGACAGGCCTCTGGAAACACCATATATTTT
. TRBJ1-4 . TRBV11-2 CASSSWTAKNEKLFF TGTGCCAGCAGCTCTTGGACAGCTAAGAATGAAAAACTGTTTTTT
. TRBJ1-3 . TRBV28 CASSPGFSGNTIYF TGTGCCAGCAGTCCAGGGTTCTCTGGAAACACCATATATTTT
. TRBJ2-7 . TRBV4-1 CASSQGLGGSIHYEQYF TGCGCCAGCAGCCAAGGCTTGGGCGGGTCGATCCATTACGAGCAGTACTTC
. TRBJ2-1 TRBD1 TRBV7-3 CASSSGTGFNEQFF TGTGCCAGCAGCTCCGGGACAGGTTTCAATGAGCAGTTCTTC
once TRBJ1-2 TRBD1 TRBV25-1 CASSGGRGLGYTF TGTGCCAGCAGTGGGGGCAGGGGGCTCGGCTACACCTTC
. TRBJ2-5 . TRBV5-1 CASSSYTSQETQYF TGCGCCAGCAGCTCGTACACGTCCCAAGAGACCCAGTACTTC
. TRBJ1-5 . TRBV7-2 CASSLIRGDQPQHF TGTGCCAGCAGCTTAATCAGGGGCGATCAGCCCCAGCATTTT
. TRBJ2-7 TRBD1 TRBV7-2 CASSLWGQGYEQYF TGTGCCAGCAGCTTATGGGGACAGGGCTACGAGCAGTACTTC
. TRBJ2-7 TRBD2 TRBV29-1 CSVSGTSGSGYEQYF TGCAGCGTTTCCGGGACTAGCGGGAGCGGCTACGAGCAGTACTTC
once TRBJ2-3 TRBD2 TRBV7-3 CASSLTSGRRESTDTQYF TGTGCCAGCAGCTTAACTAGCGGGAGAAGGGAAAGCACAGATACGCAGTATTTT
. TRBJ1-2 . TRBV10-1 CARILSGHWTYGYTF TGCGCCAGGATCCTTTCGGGACACTGGACCTATGGCTACACCTTC
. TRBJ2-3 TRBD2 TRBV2 CASSTSAAADTQYF TGTGCCAGCAGTACTAGCGCTGCTGCAGATACGCAGTATTTT
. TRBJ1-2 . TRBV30 CAWSVQQGSNYGYTF TGTGCCTGGAGTGTGCAACAGGGATCTAACTATGGCTACACCTTC
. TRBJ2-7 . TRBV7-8 CASSRGSLSYEQYF TGTGCCAGCAGCCGAGGCAGCCTCTCCTACGAGCAGTACTTC
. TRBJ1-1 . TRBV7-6 CASSLEGNMNTEAFF TGTGCCAGCAGCTTAGAGGGGAATATGAACACTGAAGCTTTCTTT
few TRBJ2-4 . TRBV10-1 CASSELSLRAKNIQYF TGCGCCAGCAGTGAGCTGTCTTTGAGAGCCAAAAACATTCAGTACTTC
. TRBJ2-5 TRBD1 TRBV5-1 CASSFTGEETQYF TGCGCCAGCAGCTTTACAGGGGAAGAGACCCAGTACTTC
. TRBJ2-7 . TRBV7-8 CASSLGWARTYEQYF TGTGCCAGCAGCTTAGGGTGGGCGAGAACCTACGAGCAGTACTTC
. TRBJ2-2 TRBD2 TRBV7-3 CASSLIGGMNTGELFF TGTGCCAGCAGCTTAATCGGGGGGATGAACACCGGGGAGCTGTTTTTT
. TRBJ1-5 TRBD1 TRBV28 CASSRTGYSNQPQHF TGTGCCAGCAGTAGGACAGGCTATAGCAATCAGCCCCAGCATTTT
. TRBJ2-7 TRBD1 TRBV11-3 CASSPRQGSLAYEQYF TGTGCCAGCAGCCCCAGACAGGGAAGTCTCGCCTACGAGCAGTACTTC
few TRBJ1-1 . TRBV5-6 CASSLVGGAENTEAFF TGTGCCAGCAGCTTGGTTGGGGGCGCTGAGAACACTGAAGCTTTCTTT
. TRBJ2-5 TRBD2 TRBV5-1 CASSVLAGGQETQYF TGCGCCAGCAGCGTACTAGCGGGGGGTCAAGAGACCCAGTACTTC
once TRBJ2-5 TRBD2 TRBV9 CASSEGLAGGIETQYF TGTGCCAGCAGCGAGGGACTAGCGGGAGGAATAGAGACCCAGTACTTC
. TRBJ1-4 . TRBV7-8 CASSLVGATNEKLFF TGTGCCAGCAGCTTAGTCGGTGCAACTAATGAAAAACTGTTTTTT
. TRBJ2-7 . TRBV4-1 CASSQARWALEQYF TGCGCCAGCAGCCAAGCCAGGTGGGCCCTCGAGCAGTACTTC
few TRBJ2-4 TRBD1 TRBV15 CATRLGQGENIQYF TGTGCCACCAGACTGGGACAGGGAGAAAACATTCAGTACTTC
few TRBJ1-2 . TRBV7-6 CASSLGPGDYGYTF TGTGCCAGCAGCCTAGGCCCCGGGGACTATGGCTACACCTTC
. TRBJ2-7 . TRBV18 CASSLGLKKYEQYF TGTGCCAGCTCACTCGGACTGAAAAAGTACGAGCAGTACTTC
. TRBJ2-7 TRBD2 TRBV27 CASMGLAYEQYF TGTGCCAGCATGGGACTAGCCTACGAGCAGTACTTC
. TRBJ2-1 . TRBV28 CASSLQVTGYTRNEQFF TGTGCCAGCAGTCTACAGGTTACAGGGTATACTCGCAATGAGCAGTTCTTC
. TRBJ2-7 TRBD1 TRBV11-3 CASSSRTGNPYEQYF TGTGCCAGCAGCTCCCGGACAGGGAATCCTTACGAGCAGTACTTC
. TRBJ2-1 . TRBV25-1 CASSAGLSSYNEQFF TGTGCCAGCAGTGCCGGACTCAGCTCCTACAATGAGCAGTTCTTC
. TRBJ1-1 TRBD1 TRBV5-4 CASSLDDRGRSEAFF TGTGCCAGCAGCTTGGATGACAGGGGGCGATCTGAAGCTTTCTTT
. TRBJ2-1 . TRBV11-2 CASSLALAVSEQFF TGTGCCAGCAGCTTAGCCCTAGCCGTGAGTGAGCAGTTCTTC
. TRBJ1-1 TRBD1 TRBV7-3 CASSLIRGVNTEAFF TGTGCCAGCAGCTTGATCAGGGGGGTGAACACTGAAGCTTTCTTT
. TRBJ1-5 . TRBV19 CASSIGTVQPQHF TGTGCCAGTAGTATAGGAACAGTTCAGCCCCAGCATTTT
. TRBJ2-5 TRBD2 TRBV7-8 CASSYSGGQETQYF TGTGCCAGCAGTTATAGCGGGGGGCAAGAGACCCAGTACTTC
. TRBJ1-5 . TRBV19 CATTRGLSNQPQHF TGTGCCACCACGCGGGGATTGAGCAATCAGCCCCAGCATTTT
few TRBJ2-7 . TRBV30 CAWSVFSSFRGYEQYF TGTGCCTGGAGTGTATTTTCTAGCTTTCGCGGCTACGAGCAGTACTTC
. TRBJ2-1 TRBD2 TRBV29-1 CSVDFSGSWNEQFF TGCAGCGTTGATTTTAGCGGGAGTTGGAATGAGCAGTTCTTC
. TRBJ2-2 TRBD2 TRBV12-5 CASGVRLAGATGELFF TGTGCTAGTGGTGTAAGACTAGCGGGAGCGACCGGGGAGCTGTTTTTT
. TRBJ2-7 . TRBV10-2 CASRRGGLEDEQYF TGCGCCAGCCGCCGTGGGGGCTTGGAGGACGAGCAGTACTTC